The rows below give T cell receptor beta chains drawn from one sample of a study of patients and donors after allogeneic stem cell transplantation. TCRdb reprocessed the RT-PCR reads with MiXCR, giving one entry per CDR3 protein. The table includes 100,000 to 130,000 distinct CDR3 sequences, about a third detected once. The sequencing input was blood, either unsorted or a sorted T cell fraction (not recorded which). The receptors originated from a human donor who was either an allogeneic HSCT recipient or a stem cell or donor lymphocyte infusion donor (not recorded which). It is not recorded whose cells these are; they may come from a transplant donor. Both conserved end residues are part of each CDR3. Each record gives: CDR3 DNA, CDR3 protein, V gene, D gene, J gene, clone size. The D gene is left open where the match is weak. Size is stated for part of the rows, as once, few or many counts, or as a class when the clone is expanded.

CDR3 DNA: TGTGCCAGCAGTTTAGCCGGGATCTGGAGCTCCTACAATGAGCAGTTCTTC
CDR3 protein: CASSLAGIWSSYNEQFF
V gene: TRBV12-3/TRBV12-4
D gene: NA
J gene: TRBJ2-1
clone size: few

CDR3 DNA: TGTGCCAGCAGCCAAGAGGCAGGAAACACCGGGGAGCTGTTTTTT
CDR3 protein: CASSQEAGNTGELFF
V gene: TRBV4-2
D gene: NA
J gene: TRBJ2-2
clone size: NA

CDR3 DNA: TGTGCCAGCAGCCCACGGGAAAACTATGGCTACACCTTC
CDR3 protein: CASSPRENYGYTF
V gene: TRBV12-3/TRBV12-4
D gene: NA
J gene: TRBJ1-2
clone size: few

CDR3 DNA: TGCAGCGTTCTTCGGCTAGCGGTGAACACCGGGGAGCTGTTTTTT
CDR3 protein: CSVLRLAVNTGELFF
V gene: TRBV29-1
D gene: TRBD2
J gene: TRBJ2-2
clone size: NA

CDR3 DNA: TGCAGCGCCCGACAGGGAACTAATGAAAAACTGTTTTTT
CDR3 protein: CSARQGTNEKLFF
V gene: TRBV29-1
D gene: TRBD1
J gene: TRBJ1-4
clone size: many

CDR3 DNA: TGCGCCAGCAGCCAAGAGTGGAGGGAAGGCACAGATACGCAGTATTTT
CDR3 protein: CASSQEWREGTDTQYF
V gene: TRBV4-3
D gene: NA
J gene: TRBJ2-3
clone size: NA

CDR3 DNA: TGTGCCAGCAGTTTACAGGGTTCTGAAGCTTTCTTT
CDR3 protein: CASSLQGSEAFF
V gene: TRBV27
D gene: NA
J gene: TRBJ1-1
clone size: few

CDR3 DNA: TGTGCCAGCAGCATCTCTGGAAACACCATATATTTT
CDR3 protein: CASSISGNTIYF
V gene: TRBV12-3/TRBV12-4
D gene: NA
J gene: TRBJ1-3
clone size: many

CDR3 DNA: TGCGCCAGCAGCTCCACAAGACTCCGGGACAAGGGAGCTAATGAAAAACTGTTTTTT
CDR3 protein: CASSSTRLRDKGANEKLFF
V gene: TRBV5-1
D gene: NA
J gene: TRBJ1-4
clone size: few

CDR3 DNA: TGTGCCAGCAGCTTGACTAGCGCTGAGCAGTTCTTC
CDR3 protein: CASSLTSAEQFF
V gene: TRBV5-6
D gene: TRBD2
J gene: TRBJ2-1
clone size: NA

CDR3 DNA: TGTGCCAGCAGTTACGGGACAGGGGTTGAAAAACTGTTTTTT
CDR3 protein: CASSYGTGVEKLFF
V gene: TRBV7-9
D gene: TRBD1
J gene: TRBJ1-4
clone size: NA

CDR3 DNA: TGTGCCAGCAGTTACTCCGACAATACTGAAGCTTTCTTT
CDR3 protein: CASSYSDNTEAFF
V gene: TRBV6-5
D gene: NA
J gene: TRBJ1-1
clone size: few

CDR3 DNA: TGTGCCAGCAGCCCTACTAGGGGGCCCTACGAGCAGTACTTC
CDR3 protein: CASSPTRGPYEQYF
V gene: TRBV7-9
D gene: TRBD1
J gene: TRBJ2-7
clone size: NA

CDR3 DNA: TGTGCCAGCAGCTTAGGGTTGGGACAGGACCACTCCTATGGCTACACCTTC
CDR3 protein: CASSLGLGQDHSYGYTF
V gene: TRBV11-2
D gene: TRBD1
J gene: TRBJ1-2
clone size: NA

CDR3 DNA: TGTGCCAGCAGCGCAACCGGGCTAAACAATGAGCAGTTCTTC
CDR3 protein: CASSATGLNNEQFF
V gene: TRBV9
D gene: NA
J gene: TRBJ2-1
clone size: NA

CDR3 DNA: TGCGCCAGCAGCTTGGTGGAGACGGGAGGTTTTCCAGAGACCCAGTACTTC
CDR3 protein: CASSLVETGGFPETQYF
V gene: TRBV5-1
D gene: TRBD2
J gene: TRBJ2-5
clone size: few

CDR3 DNA: TGTGCCAGCAGTTTACTTATCCGTGACGACGAGCAGTACTTC
CDR3 protein: CASSLLIRDDEQYF
V gene: TRBV12-3/TRBV12-4
D gene: NA
J gene: TRBJ2-7
clone size: NA

CDR3 DNA: TGTGCCACCACCGCGGACATGGGCAATCAGCCCCAGCATTTT
CDR3 protein: CATTADMGNQPQHF
V gene: TRBV15
D gene: NA
J gene: TRBJ1-5
clone size: NA

CDR3 DNA: TGTGCCAGCTCGCTGAAGGGGGAGATTCAGTACTTC
CDR3 protein: CASSLKGEIQYF
V gene: TRBV18
D gene: NA
J gene: TRBJ2-4
clone size: few

CDR3 DNA: TGCAGTGCTAGAGAAATCCCGCGGAAGACTGAAGCTTTCTTT
CDR3 protein: CSAREIPRKTEAFF
V gene: TRBV20-1
D gene: NA
J gene: TRBJ1-1
clone size: NA

CDR3 DNA: TGCAGCACGAGACTAGCGGCCATCACAGATACGCAGTATTTT
CDR3 protein: CSTRLAAITDTQYF
V gene: TRBV29-1
D gene: TRBD2
J gene: TRBJ2-3
clone size: few

CDR3 DNA: TGCAGCGGGGGACAGGGACTCGGCTACACCTTC
CDR3 protein: CSGGQGLGYTF
V gene: TRBV29-1
D gene: TRBD1
J gene: TRBJ1-2
clone size: few

CDR3 DNA: TGCAGTGCAACAGGGACTAGCGGAGACTCCTACAATGAGCAGTTCTTC
CDR3 protein: CSATGTSGDSYNEQFF
V gene: TRBV20-1
D gene: TRBD2
J gene: TRBJ2-1
clone size: NA

CDR3 DNA: TGTGCCAGCAGTTCCCCGAGGAAAACCTACAATGAGCAGTTCTTC
CDR3 protein: CASSSPRKTYNEQFF
V gene: TRBV12-3/TRBV12-4
D gene: NA
J gene: TRBJ2-1
clone size: NA

CDR3 DNA: TGTGCCACCGCCGCAGCGAGGGAGCAGTACTTC
CDR3 protein: CATAAAREQYF
V gene: TRBV6-2/TRBV6-3
D gene: NA
J gene: TRBJ2-7
clone size: NA

CDR3 DNA: TGTGCCAGCAGCCCGCTAGCACTAGCGGGAGGGGGGGAGCTGTTTTTT
CDR3 protein: CASSPLALAGGGELFF
V gene: TRBV7-2
D gene: TRBD2
J gene: TRBJ2-2
clone size: NA

CDR3 DNA: TGTGCCAGCAGTAACAGCGACAGGGGGGGGAATCAGCCCCAGCATTTT
CDR3 protein: CASSNSDRGGNQPQHF
V gene: TRBV28
D gene: TRBD1
J gene: TRBJ1-5
clone size: NA

CDR3 DNA: TGTGCCAGCAGCTTAGACCCCAACCTAGCGGGAGGGCCGACAGATACGCAGTATTTT
CDR3 protein: CASSLDPNLAGGPTDTQYF
V gene: TRBV11-2
D gene: TRBD2
J gene: TRBJ2-3
clone size: NA

CDR3 DNA: TGTGCCAGCAGCTTAGTGTTGGGACAGGGAGGGTTGAACATTCAGTACTTC
CDR3 protein: CASSLVLGQGGLNIQYF
V gene: TRBV7-9
D gene: TRBD1
J gene: TRBJ2-4
clone size: NA

CDR3 DNA: TGTGCCAGCAGCGGGACACCCGGGACTAGCGGAGGATCCGGGGAGCTGTTTTTT
CDR3 protein: CASSGTPGTSGGSGELFF
V gene: TRBV7-9
D gene: TRBD2
J gene: TRBJ2-2
clone size: NA

CDR3 DNA: TGCAGTGCAACCGGGACAGGGGGCGTGCAGCCCCAGCATTTT
CDR3 protein: CSATGTGGVQPQHF
V gene: TRBV20-1
D gene: TRBD1
J gene: TRBJ1-5
clone size: few

CDR3 DNA: TGCAGTGCTAGCGGGCGTAAAAACATTCAGTACTTC
CDR3 protein: CSASGRKNIQYF
V gene: TRBV20-1
D gene: NA
J gene: TRBJ2-4
clone size: NA

CDR3 DNA: TGCAGTGCTATACTCGACAGTAGCAATCAGCCCCAGCATTTT
CDR3 protein: CSAILDSSNQPQHF
V gene: TRBV20-1
D gene: NA
J gene: TRBJ1-5
clone size: many

CDR3 DNA: TGTGCCAGCAGCAAACCCCGATCAACTAATGAAAAACTGTTTTTT
CDR3 protein: CASSKPRSTNEKLFF
V gene: TRBV21-1
D gene: NA
J gene: TRBJ1-4
clone size: NA

CDR3 DNA: TGTGCCGTCGCGGACGGATTCACCTACGAGCAGTACTTC
CDR3 protein: CAVADGFTYEQYF
V gene: TRBV15
D gene: NA
J gene: TRBJ2-7
clone size: NA

CDR3 DNA: TGTGCCAGCAGCTTAGGCAGGGAGAAGGGAAACACCATATATTTT
CDR3 protein: CASSLGREKGNTIYF
V gene: TRBV7-2
D gene: NA
J gene: TRBJ1-3
clone size: NA

CDR3 DNA: TGTGCCAGCAGTTTTGGGGGGTCTGGGGCCAACGTCCTGACTTTC
CDR3 protein: CASSFGGSGANVLTF
V gene: TRBV28
D gene: NA
J gene: TRBJ2-6
clone size: NA

CDR3 DNA: TGCGCCAGCAGCGCCCGCCGGGGGATAGATGAAAAACTGTTTTTT
CDR3 protein: CASSARRGIDEKLFF
V gene: TRBV4-3
D gene: NA
J gene: TRBJ1-4
clone size: NA

CDR3 DNA: TGTGCCAGCAGCCAAGTTAACCGGCGGAGCACCGGGGAGCTGTTTTTT
CDR3 protein: CASSQVNRRSTGELFF
V gene: TRBV4-2
D gene: NA
J gene: TRBJ2-2
clone size: NA

CDR3 DNA: TGTGCCAGCAGCGCACAACCGACAGTGTACCAAGAGACCCAGTACTTC
CDR3 protein: CASSAQPTVYQETQYF
V gene: TRBV9
D gene: NA
J gene: TRBJ2-5
clone size: NA

CDR3 DNA: TGTGCCACCAGCAGGAAGCTAGCGGGAGGGTCAGATACGCAGTATTTT
CDR3 protein: CATSRKLAGGSDTQYF
V gene: TRBV15
D gene: TRBD2
J gene: TRBJ2-3
clone size: NA

CDR3 DNA: TGTGCCAGCAGTTTATCACCCCTCCGACTAGCGGGAGCTGGAGATACGCAGTATTTT
CDR3 protein: CASSLSPLRLAGAGDTQYF
V gene: TRBV27
D gene: TRBD2
J gene: TRBJ2-3
clone size: NA

CDR3 DNA: TGTGCCTGGAGTCCACCCCGGACAACCCGGTTGTCACCCCTCCACTTT
CDR3 protein: CAWSPPRTTRLSPLHF
V gene: TRBV30
D gene: NA
J gene: TRBJ1-6
clone size: NA

CDR3 DNA: TGTGCCAGCAGCTTATGGGACCGGGAGCTGTTTTTT
CDR3 protein: CASSLWDRELFF
V gene: TRBV7-2
D gene: NA
J gene: TRBJ2-2
clone size: NA

CDR3 DNA: TGTGCCAGCAGTCCCCTGTGGGGCGGGGCCTACAATGAGCAGTTCTTC
CDR3 protein: CASSPLWGGAYNEQFF
V gene: TRBV6-5
D gene: NA
J gene: TRBJ2-1
clone size: NA

CDR3 DNA: TGTGCCAGCAGCTTGGGACCGCCGGGAGGTGGCTACACCTTC
CDR3 protein: CASSLGPPGGGYTF
V gene: TRBV7-8
D gene: NA
J gene: TRBJ1-2
clone size: many

CDR3 DNA: TGCGCCAGCAGCTTGACGATGTCGGGCTCTGGAAACACCATATATTTT
CDR3 protein: CASSLTMSGSGNTIYF
V gene: TRBV5-1
D gene: NA
J gene: TRBJ1-3
clone size: NA

CDR3 DNA: TGTGCCAGCAGCTTCACCGGGACAGCGGTGATAGGGGCTTACAATGAGCAGTTCTTC
CDR3 protein: CASSFTGTAVIGAYNEQFF
V gene: TRBV7-2
D gene: TRBD1
J gene: TRBJ2-1
clone size: few

CDR3 DNA: TGTGCCAGCAGCGGGGGACTGTCCCGATACGAGCAGTACTTC
CDR3 protein: CASSGGLSRYEQYF
V gene: TRBV7-9
D gene: NA
J gene: TRBJ2-7
clone size: few

CDR3 DNA: TGTGCTAGTGGTTTGGGCAGGGGCACTGAAGCTTTCTTT
CDR3 protein: CASGLGRGTEAFF
V gene: TRBV12-5
D gene: NA
J gene: TRBJ1-1
clone size: NA

CDR3 DNA: TGTGCCAGGGCGCGGGACAGGGGACTCTACGAGCAGTACTTC
CDR3 protein: CARARDRGLYEQYF
V gene: TRBV14
D gene: TRBD1
J gene: TRBJ2-7
clone size: NA

CDR3 DNA: TGTGCCAGCAGTTACAATCGTCTGGAAAAACTGTTTTTT
CDR3 protein: CASSYNRLEKLFF
V gene: TRBV6-5
D gene: NA
J gene: TRBJ1-4
clone size: few

CDR3 DNA: TGTGCCAGCACCCTAAGCGGGCCGTTCTCTTCCTACAATGAGCAGTTCTTC
CDR3 protein: CASTLSGPFSSYNEQFF
V gene: TRBV6-2/TRBV6-3
D gene: NA
J gene: TRBJ2-1
clone size: NA